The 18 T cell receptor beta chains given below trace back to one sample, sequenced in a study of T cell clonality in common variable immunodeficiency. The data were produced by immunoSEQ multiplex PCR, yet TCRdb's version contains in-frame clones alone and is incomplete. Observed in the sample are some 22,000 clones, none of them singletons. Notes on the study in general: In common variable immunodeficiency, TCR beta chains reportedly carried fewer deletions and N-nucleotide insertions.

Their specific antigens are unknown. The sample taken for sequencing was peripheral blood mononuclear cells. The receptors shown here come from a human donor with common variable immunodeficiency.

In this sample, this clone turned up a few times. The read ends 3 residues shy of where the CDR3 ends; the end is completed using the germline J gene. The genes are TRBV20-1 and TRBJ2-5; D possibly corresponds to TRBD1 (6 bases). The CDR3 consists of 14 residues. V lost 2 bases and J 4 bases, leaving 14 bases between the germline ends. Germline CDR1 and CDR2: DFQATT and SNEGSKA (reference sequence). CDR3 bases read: TGCAGTGCTAGAATCTTCAGGGGCCCAGAGACC. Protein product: CSARIFRGPET. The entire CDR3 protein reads CSARIFRGPETQYF.

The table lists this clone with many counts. The DNA read from the CDR3 is TGCGCCAGCAGTGAGCCTCCAGGGGATACG. Protein product: CASSEPPGDT. The entire CDR3 reads CASSEPPGDTQYF. V gene TRBV10-1 combines with J gene TRBJ2-3; D is perhaps TRBD1 (5 bases). Read sequence stops 3 residues before the CDR3 end, and the germline J gene provides the missing end. This CDR3 has 13 amino acids. CDR1 is WNHNN, CDR2 SYGVQD, per germline (reference sequence). V was pared by 2 bases and J by 6 bases, with 9 bases between.

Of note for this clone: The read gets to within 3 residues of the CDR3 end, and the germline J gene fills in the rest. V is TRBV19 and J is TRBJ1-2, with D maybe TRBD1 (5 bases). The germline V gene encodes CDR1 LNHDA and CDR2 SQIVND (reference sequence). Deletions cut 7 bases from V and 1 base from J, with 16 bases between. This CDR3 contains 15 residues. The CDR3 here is CASTRLDNFNYGYTF. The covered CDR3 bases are TGTGCCAGTACCCGATTGGACAACTTTAACTATGGC. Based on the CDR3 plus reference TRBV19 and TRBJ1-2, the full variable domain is DGGITQSPKYLFRKEGQNVTLSCEQNLNHDAMYWYRQDPGQGLRLIYYSQIVNDFQKGDIAEGYSVSREKKESFPLTVTSAQKNPTAFYLCASTRLDNFNYGYTFGSGTRLTVV.

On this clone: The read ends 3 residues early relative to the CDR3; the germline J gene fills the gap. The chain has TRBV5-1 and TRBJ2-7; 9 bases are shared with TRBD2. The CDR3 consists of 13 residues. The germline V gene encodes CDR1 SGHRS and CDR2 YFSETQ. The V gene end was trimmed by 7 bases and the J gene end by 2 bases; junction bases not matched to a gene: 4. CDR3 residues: CASAGGPTYEQYF. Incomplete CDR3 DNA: TGCGCCAGCGCGGGGGGGCCAACCTACGAG.

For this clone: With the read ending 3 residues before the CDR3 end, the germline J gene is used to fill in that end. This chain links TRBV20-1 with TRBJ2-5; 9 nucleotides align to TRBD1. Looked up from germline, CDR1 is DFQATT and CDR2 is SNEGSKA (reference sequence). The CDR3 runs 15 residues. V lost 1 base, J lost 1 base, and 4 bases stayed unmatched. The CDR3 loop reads CSARGGQGLQETQYF. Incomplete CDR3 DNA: TGCAGTGCTAGAGGAGGACAGGGGCTCCAAGAGACC.

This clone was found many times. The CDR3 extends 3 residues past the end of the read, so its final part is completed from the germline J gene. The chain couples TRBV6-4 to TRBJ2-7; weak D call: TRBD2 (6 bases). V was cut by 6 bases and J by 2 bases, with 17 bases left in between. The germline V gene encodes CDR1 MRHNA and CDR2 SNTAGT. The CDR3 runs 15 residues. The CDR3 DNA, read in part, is TGTGCCAGCAGAGTCCGGGACTGGAAGACCTACGAG. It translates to CASRVRDWKTYE. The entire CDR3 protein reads CASRVRDWKTYEQYF.

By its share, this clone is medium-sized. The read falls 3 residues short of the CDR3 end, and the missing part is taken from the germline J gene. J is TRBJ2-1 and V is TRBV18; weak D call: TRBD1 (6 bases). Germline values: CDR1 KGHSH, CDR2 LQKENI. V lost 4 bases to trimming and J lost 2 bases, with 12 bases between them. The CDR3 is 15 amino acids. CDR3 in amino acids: CASSQRDTTYNEQFF. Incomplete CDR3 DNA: TGTGCCAGCTCACAAAGGGACACAACCTACAATGAG.

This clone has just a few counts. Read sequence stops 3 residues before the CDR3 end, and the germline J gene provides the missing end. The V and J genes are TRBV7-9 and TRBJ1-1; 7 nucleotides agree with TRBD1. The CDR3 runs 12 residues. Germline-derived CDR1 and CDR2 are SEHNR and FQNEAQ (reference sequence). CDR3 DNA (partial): TGTGCCAGCAGCTTAGGAACAGGGGCT. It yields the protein CASSLGTGA. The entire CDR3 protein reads CASSLGTGAAFF.

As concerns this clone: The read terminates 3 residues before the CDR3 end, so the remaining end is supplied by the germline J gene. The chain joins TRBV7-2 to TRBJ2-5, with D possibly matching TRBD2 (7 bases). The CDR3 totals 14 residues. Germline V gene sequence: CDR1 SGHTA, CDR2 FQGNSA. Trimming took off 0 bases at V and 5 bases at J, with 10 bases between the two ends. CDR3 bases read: TGTGCCAGCAGCTTAGCCGGGGGGCGGGAGACC. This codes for CASSLAGGRET. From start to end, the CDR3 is CASSLAGGRETQYF.

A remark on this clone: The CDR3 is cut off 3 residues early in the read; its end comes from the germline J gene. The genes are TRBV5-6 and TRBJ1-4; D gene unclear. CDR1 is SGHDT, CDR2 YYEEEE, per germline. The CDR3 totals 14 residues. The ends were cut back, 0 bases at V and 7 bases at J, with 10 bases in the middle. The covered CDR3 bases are TGTGCCAGCAGCTTGGGAGGGTTGGCTGAAAAA. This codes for CASSLGGLAEK. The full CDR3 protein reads CASSLGGLAEKLFF.

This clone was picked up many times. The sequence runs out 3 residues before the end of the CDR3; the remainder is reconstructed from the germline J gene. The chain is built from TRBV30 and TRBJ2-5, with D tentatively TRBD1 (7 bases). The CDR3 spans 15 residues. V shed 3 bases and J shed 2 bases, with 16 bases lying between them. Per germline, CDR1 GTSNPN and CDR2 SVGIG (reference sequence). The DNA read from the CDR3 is TGTGCCTGGAGCGGAGGGACAGTGGATCAAGAGACC. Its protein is CAWSGGTVDQET. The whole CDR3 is CAWSGGTVDQETQYF. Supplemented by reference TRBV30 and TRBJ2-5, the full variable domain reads SQTIHQWPATLVQPVGSPLSLECTVEGTSNPNLYWYRQAAGRGLQLLFYSVGIGQISSEVPQNLSASRPQDRQFILSSKKLLLSDSGFYLCAWSGGTVDQETQYFGPGTRLLVL.

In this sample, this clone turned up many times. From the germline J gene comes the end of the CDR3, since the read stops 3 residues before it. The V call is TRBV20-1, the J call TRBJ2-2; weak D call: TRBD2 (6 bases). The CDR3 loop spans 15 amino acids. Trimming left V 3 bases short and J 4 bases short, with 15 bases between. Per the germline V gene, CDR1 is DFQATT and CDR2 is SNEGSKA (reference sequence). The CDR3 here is CSASTFGGGTGELFF. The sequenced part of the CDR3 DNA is TGCAGTGCTAGCACCTTCGGGGGTGGCACCGGGGAG.

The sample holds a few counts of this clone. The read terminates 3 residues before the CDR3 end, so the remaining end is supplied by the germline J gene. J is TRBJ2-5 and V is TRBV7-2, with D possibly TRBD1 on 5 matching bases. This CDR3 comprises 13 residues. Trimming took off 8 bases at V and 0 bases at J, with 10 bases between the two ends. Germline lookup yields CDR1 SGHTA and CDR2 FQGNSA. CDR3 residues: CASEKGYQETQYF. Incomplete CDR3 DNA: TGTGCCAGCGAGAAGGGGTACCAAGAGACC.

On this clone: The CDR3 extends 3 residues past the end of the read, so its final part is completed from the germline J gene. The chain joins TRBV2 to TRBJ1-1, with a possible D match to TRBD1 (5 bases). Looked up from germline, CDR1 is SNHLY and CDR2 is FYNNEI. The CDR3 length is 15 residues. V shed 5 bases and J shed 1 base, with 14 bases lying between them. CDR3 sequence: CASSPQVHANTEAFF. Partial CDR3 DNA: TGTGCCAGCAGTCCACAGGTCCACGCGAACACTGAA.

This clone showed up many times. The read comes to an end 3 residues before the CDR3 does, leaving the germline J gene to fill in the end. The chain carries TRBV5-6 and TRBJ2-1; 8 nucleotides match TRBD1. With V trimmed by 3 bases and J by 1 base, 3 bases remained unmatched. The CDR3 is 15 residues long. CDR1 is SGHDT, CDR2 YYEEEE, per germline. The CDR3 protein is CASSYTGGSYNEQFF. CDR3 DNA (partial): TGTGCCAGCAGCTACACAGGGGGGTCCTACAATGAG.

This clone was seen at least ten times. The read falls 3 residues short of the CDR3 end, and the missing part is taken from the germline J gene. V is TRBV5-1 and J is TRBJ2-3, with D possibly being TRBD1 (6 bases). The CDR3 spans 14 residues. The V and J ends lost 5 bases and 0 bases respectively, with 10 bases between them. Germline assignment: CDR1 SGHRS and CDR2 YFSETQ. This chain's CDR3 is CASRQGPSTDTQYF. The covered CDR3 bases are TGCGCCAGCAGGCAGGGGCCTAGCACAGATACG.

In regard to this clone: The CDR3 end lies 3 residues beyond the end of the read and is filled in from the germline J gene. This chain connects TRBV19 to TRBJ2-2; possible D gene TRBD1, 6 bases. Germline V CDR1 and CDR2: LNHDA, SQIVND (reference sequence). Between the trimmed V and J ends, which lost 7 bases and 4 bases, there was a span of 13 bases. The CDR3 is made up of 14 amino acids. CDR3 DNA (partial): TGTGCCAGTACGGCCCAGGGGACCACCGGGGAG. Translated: CASTAQGTTGE. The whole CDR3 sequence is CASTAQGTTGELFF.

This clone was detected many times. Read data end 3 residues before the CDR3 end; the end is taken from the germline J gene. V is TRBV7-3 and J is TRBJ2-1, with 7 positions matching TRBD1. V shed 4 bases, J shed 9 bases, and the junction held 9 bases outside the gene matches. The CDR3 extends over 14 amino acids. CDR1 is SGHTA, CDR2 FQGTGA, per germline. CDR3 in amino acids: CASSSRQGIGEQFF. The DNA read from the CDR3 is TGTGCCAGCAGCTCAAGACAGGGAATTGGTGAG. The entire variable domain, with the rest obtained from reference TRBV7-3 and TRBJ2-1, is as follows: GAGVSQTPSNKVTEKGKYVELRCDPISGHTALYWYRQSLGQGPEFLIYFQGTGAADDSGLPNDRFFAVRPEGSVSTLKIQRTERGDSAVYLCASSSRQGIGEQFFGPGTRLTVL.